The rows below give T cell receptor beta chains drawn from one sample of a study of cytomegalovirus exposure and HLA in healthy donors. Assay: immunoSEQ multiplex PCR; the TCRdb copy retains only in-frame clones and omits some. The sample lists about 94,000 clones; roughly four fifths were seen once. Source material: PBMCs. These receptors originate from a human donor in good health. Each CDR3 is given with its conserved first and last residue. The D gene is left open where the match is weak.

v_call	j_call	d_call	cdr3_nt	cdr3_aa
TRBV5-6	TRBJ2-7	TRBD1	TGTGCCAGCAGAGTAGGGGGCGGCTACGAGCAGTACTTC	CASRVGGGYEQYF
TRBV27	TRBJ1-1	NA	TGTGCCAGCAGTTTACAGGGTTCCACTGAAGCTTTCTTT	CASSLQGSTEAFF
TRBV27	TRBJ1-1	NA	TGTGCCAGCAGTTTATCGTCCCGGAGGGGTGAAGCTTTCTTT	CASSLSSRRGEAFF
TRBV7-2	TRBJ1-1	NA	TGTGCCAGCAGCTTAGCGGGGGGACCGGCCGAAGCTTTCTTT	CASSLAGGPAEAFF
TRBV6-5	TRBJ1-3	TRBD1	TGTGCCAGCAGGTCGGACAGGGGATTCACCATATATTTT	CASRSDRGFTIYF
TRBV5-4	TRBJ2-3	NA	TGTGCCAGCAGCTTTGACCAGGGGATGATCGCAGATACGCAGTATTTT	CASSFDQGMIADTQYF
TRBV4-3	TRBJ1-2	NA	TGCGCCAGCAGCCCCCGTCAGTTGACTTTCTATGGCTACACCTTC	CASSPRQLTFYGYTF
TRBV19	TRBJ2-1	NA	TGTGCCAGTAGTCAGCGCTACAATGAGCAGTTCTTC	CASSQRYNEQFF
TRBV2	TRBJ2-1	TRBD2	TGTGCCAGCAGGGTAGCGGGGGGGGTCTACAATGAGCAGTTCTTC	CASRVAGGVYNEQFF
TRBV6-6	TRBJ2-7	TRBD2	TGTGCCAGCAGACCCGGGACTAGCGGCTCCTACGAGCAGTACTTC	CASRPGTSGSYEQYF
TRBV5-4	TRBJ2-2	TRBD2	TGTGCCAGCAGCTCCGGGGGGGACACCGGGGAGCTGTTTTTT	CASSSGGDTGELFF